Listed below are T cell receptor beta chains from one sample, sequenced in a study of control samples from healthy donors and cancer patients. Measured with immunoSEQ multiplex PCR; TCRdb has only the in-frame clones, and not every one. Counted here are approximately 86,000 clones, 90% to 95% occurring once; the ten biggest clones make up approximately 1.5%. Sequenced sample: blood. Receptor source: a woman in her twenties or thirties in good health. Each CDR3 is given with its conserved first and last residue. Fields, in order: V gene, clone size, D gene, J gene, CDR3 DNA, CDR3 protein. D genes are given only for firm matches. Clone size is not always given. Where it is, it says once, few, many or a class for expanded clones.

TRBV15	NA	NA	TRBJ1-5	TGTGCCACCAGGCAGACACCGAATCAGCCCCAGCATTTT	CATRQTPNQPQHF
TRBV7-7	NA	TRBD1	TRBJ2-5	TGTGCTAGCAGCTCGGACAGGCTCGGGGAGACCCAGTACTTC	CASSSDRLGETQYF
TRBV13	NA	NA	TRBJ1-1	TGTGCCAGCAGCTTAGGCCTAGTTCCTGAAGCTTTCTTT	CASSLGLVPEAFF
TRBV5-5	NA	NA	TRBJ2-3	TGTGCCAGCAGCGGGACATCGGGAATAGATACGCAGTATTTT	CASSGTSGIDTQYF
TRBV24-1	NA	NA	TRBJ2-3	TGTGCCACCAGTGTCGATATGGGGGGCGTCACAGATACGCAGTATTTT	CATSVDMGGVTDTQYF
TRBV19	NA	NA	TRBJ1-1	TGTGCCAGTAGTAGACGGGACATGAACACTGAAGCTTTCTTT	CASSRRDMNTEAFF
TRBV6-4	few	TRBD2	TRBJ2-3	TGTGCCAGCAGTGTTAGCGGGGGGGCAGATACGCAGTATTTT	CASSVSGGADTQYF
TRBV3-1/TRBV3-2	NA	TRBD1	TRBJ1-5	TGTGCCAGCAGCCGACAGGGCTTCAATCAGCCCCAGCATTTT	CASSRQGFNQPQHF
TRBV28	NA	TRBD1	TRBJ2-2	TGTGCCAGCAGTTCGACAGGGGGAGGGTCGGACGGGGAGCTGTTTTTT	CASSSTGGGSDGELFF
TRBV9	NA	NA	TRBJ2-3	TGTGCCAGCAGCGTAGCCGACGGATGGGGACAAGATACGCAGTATTTT	CASSVADGWGQDTQYF
TRBV7-9	NA	TRBD1	TRBJ1-5	TGTGCCAGCAGTACAGGGGTGGGCCAGCCCCAGCATTTT	CASSTGVGQPQHF
TRBV6-5	NA	NA	TRBJ1-2	TGTGCCAGCAGTTACGACGAAACAGGGCGCTATGGCTACACCTTC	CASSYDETGRYGYTF
TRBV27	NA	NA	TRBJ1-4	TGTGCCAGCAGTTTACTTCTTAATGAAAAACTGTTTTTT	CASSLLLNEKLFF
TRBV10-2	NA	NA	TRBJ2-3	TGCGCCAGCAGCTCGGACCAGCCTGGCACAGATACGCAGTATTTT	CASSSDQPGTDTQYF
TRBV6-1	NA	NA	TRBJ1-3	TGTGCCAGCAGTGACCCGGGGATCTCCTCTGGAAACACCATATATTTT	CASSDPGISSGNTIYF
TRBV27	once	TRBD1	TRBJ1-1	TGTGCCAGCAGTACAGGGGTCAGGAACACTGAAGCTTTCTTT	CASSTGVRNTEAFF
TRBV5-1	NA	NA	TRBJ2-1	TGCGCCAGCAGCGGGGGTTACGCATATGAGCAGTTCTTC	CASSGGYAYEQFF
TRBV4-2	NA	NA	TRBJ1-2	TGTGCCAGCAGCCAAGCATTCCTATCAACCCCCTATGGCTACACCTTC	CASSQAFLSTPYGYTF
TRBV7-9	few	TRBD1	TRBJ1-6	TGTGCCAGCAGCTTAGGGACAGGGAGGGTTTCACCCCTCCACTTT	CASSLGTGRVSPLHF
TRBV9	few	TRBD1	TRBJ1-2	TGTGCCAGCAGCGTTGGACAGGGGAACTATGGCTACACCTTC	CASSVGQGNYGYTF
TRBV5-8	NA	NA	TRBJ1-6	TGTGCCAGCAGCAAAGATCCTAGCTCCTATAATTCACCCCTCCACTTT	CASSKDPSSYNSPLHF
TRBV5-4	NA	TRBD1	TRBJ2-7	TGTGCCAGCAGCAATAGACAGGGATACGAGCAGTACTTC	CASSNRQGYEQYF
TRBV4-2	NA	TRBD1	TRBJ1-4	TGTGCCAGCAGCCAGAGGACAGGAACTAATGAAAAACTGTTTTTT	CASSQRTGTNEKLFF
TRBV6-1	NA	NA	TRBJ1-3	TGTGCCAGCAGTGAGAGGGTCTTCTCTGGAAACACCATATATTTT	CASSERVFSGNTIYF
TRBV5-1	NA	NA	TRBJ2-7	TGCGCCAGCAGCCAGGACAACTACGAGCAGTACTTC	CASSQDNYEQYF
TRBV9	NA	NA	TRBJ2-1	TGTGCCAGCAGCGTAGGGGACTTCCAAGACAATGAGCAGTTCTTC	CASSVGDFQDNEQFF
TRBV19	NA	TRBD1	TRBJ2-2	TGTGCCAGTAGTATAGGGGACAGGAACACCGGGGAGCTGTTTTTT	CASSIGDRNTGELFF
TRBV19	NA	TRBD2	TRBJ2-2	TGTGCCACGCGGGAGACGGGCACCGGGGAGCTGTTTTTT	CATRETGTGELFF
TRBV7-8	NA	NA	TRBJ2-7	TGTGCCAGCAGCTTAGCGGGGGGGCCCCCCTACGAGCAGTACTTC	CASSLAGGPPYEQYF
TRBV7-9	few	TRBD2	TRBJ2-7	TGTGCCAGCAGCGGAAAGGGACTAGCGGGAGGCTACGAGCAGTACTTC	CASSGKGLAGGYEQYF
TRBV13	NA	NA	TRBJ1-1	TGTGCCAGCAGCCAGGGGACGCAGGACACTGAAGCTTTCTTT	CASSQGTQDTEAFF
TRBV5-1	NA	TRBD2	TRBJ2-5	TGCGCCAGCAGCTTGGGACTTAGCGGGAGGACCTCAGAGACCCAGTACTTC	CASSLGLSGRTSETQYF
TRBV4-1	once	NA	TRBJ2-1	TGCGCCAGCAGCCAAGATCGAAACTCCTACAATGAGCAGTTCTTC	CASSQDRNSYNEQFF
TRBV15	NA	NA	TRBJ1-5	TGTGCCACCAGCAGGACAGCCGTAGGTAGCAATCAGCCCCAGCATTTT	CATSRTAVGSNQPQHF
TRBV6-2/TRBV6-3	NA	TRBD2	TRBJ2-4	TGTGCCAGCAGTCTTCGACTAGCGGGGGTGAAAAACATTCAGTACTTC	CASSLRLAGVKNIQYF
TRBV29-1	NA	TRBD1	TRBJ1-1	TGCAGCGTTGAAGATCGTACGAGACAGGGGTTAGGAGCTTTCTTT	CSVEDRTRQGLGAFF
TRBV20-1	NA	TRBD1	TRBJ2-3	TGCAGTGCTAGAGATGGGGACAGAGAGTATTTT	CSARDGDREYF
TRBV30	NA	TRBD1	TRBJ1-1	TGTGCCTGGTCACCCCCAGGGGGCAATACTGAAGCTTTCTTT	CAWSPPGGNTEAFF
TRBV3-1/TRBV3-2	NA	TRBD1	TRBJ2-1	TGTGCCAGCAGCCAAGAACGGACAGGGGGCGATGAGCAGTTCTTC	CASSQERTGGDEQFF
TRBV5-1	NA	NA	TRBJ2-2	TGCGCCAGCACGACGGAGACGAACACCGGGGAGCTGTTTTTT	CASTTETNTGELFF
TRBV19	NA	TRBD2	TRBJ2-1	TGTGCCAGTAGTAGGTCCGGGACTAGCGGTAACAATGAGCAGTTCTTC	CASSRSGTSGNNEQFF